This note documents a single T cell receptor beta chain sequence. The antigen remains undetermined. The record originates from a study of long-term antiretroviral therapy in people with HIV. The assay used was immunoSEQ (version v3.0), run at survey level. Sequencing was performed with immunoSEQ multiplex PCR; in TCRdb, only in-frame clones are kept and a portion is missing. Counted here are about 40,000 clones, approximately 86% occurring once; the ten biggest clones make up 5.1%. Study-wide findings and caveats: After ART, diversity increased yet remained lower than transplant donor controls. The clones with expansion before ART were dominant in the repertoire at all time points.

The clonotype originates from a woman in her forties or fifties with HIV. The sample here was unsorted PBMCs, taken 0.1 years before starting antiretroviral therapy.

DNA for the CDR3: TGTGCCAGCGGCGACTACGAGCAGTACTTC. Protein: CASGDYEQYF. The V and J genes are TRBV6-5 and TRBJ2-7, with D hard to call. The CDR3 sequence is 10 residues long. The germline gives CDR1 MNHEY, CDR2 SVGAGI. Trimming pared 8 bases from V and 3 bases from J, leaving 5 bases between.